The 20 T cell receptor beta chains reported below all come from one sample, sequenced in a study of T cell responses to AZD1222 COVID-19 vaccine. Clones were read by immunoSEQ multiplex PCR, and TCRdb kept only the in-frame ones, dropping some. The sample lists 130,000 or so clones, around nine tenths seen once, with over 8.5% in the top ten. Sequenced material: peripheral blood, taken on day 0 of MenACWY control vaccination. The receptor source for this set is an adult in good health.

V and J are TRBV2 and TRBJ1-1; perhaps TRBD1 as D (5 bases). Germline CDR1 and CDR2: SNHLY and FYNNEI. There are 17 residues in the CDR3. V lost 6 bases and J 1 base, leaving 21 bases between the germline ends. Here the CDR3 DNA reads TGTGCCAGCAGCCAGAACCCGCCTGGGGGATGGAACACTGAAGCTTTCTTT. Residues: CASSQNPPGGWNTEAFF.

V and J are TRBV6-2 or TRBV6-3 and TRBJ2-5, with D perhaps TRBD2 (5 bases). This CDR3 has 12 amino acids. Per germline, CDR1 MNHEY and CDR2 SVGEGT. V was clipped by 4 bases and J by 4 bases, with 7 bases between them. In DNA form, the CDR3 reads TGTGCCAGCAGTTGGAGGTTAGAGACCCAGTACTTC. Translated: CASSWRLETQYF.

This clone has a single count. This chain joins TRBV29-1 and TRBJ1-1, with unresolved D. V gave up 1 base and J gave up 0 bases, with 15 bases separating them. Germline values: CDR1 SQVTM, CDR2 ANQGSEA. This CDR3 has 16 amino acids. As DNA, the CDR3 is TGCAGCGTTGAAGGGACCTATTCGTCCGTGAACACTGAAGCTTTCTTT. It is translated as CSVEGTYSSVNTEAFF. Looking up the rest from reference TRBV29-1 and TRBJ1-1 gives the full variable domain: SAVISQKPSRDICQRGTSLTIQCQVDSQVTMMFWYRQQPGQSLTLIATANQGSEATYESGFVIDKFPISRPNLTFSTLTVSNMSPEDSSIYLCSVEGTYSSVNTEAFFGQGTRLTVV.

This chain links TRBV6-2 or TRBV6-3 with TRBJ1-1; D perhaps matches TRBD1 (5 bases). Trimming stripped 2 bases from V and 4 bases from J, with 14 bases between. The length of the CDR3 is 15 residues. CDR1 and CDR2 from the germline V gene are MNHEY and SVGEGT. CDR3 nucleotide sequence: TGTGCCAGCAGTTACAAAAGGGGAGGAGGCACTGAAGCTTTCTTT. It encodes CASSYKRGGGTEAFF.

This chain joins TRBV28 and TRBJ2-7; a possible D gene is TRBD2 (5 bases). Germline values: CDR1 MDHEN, CDR2 SYDVKM. The CDR3 extends over 13 amino acids. V dropped 5 bases and J dropped 7 bases, with 15 bases sitting between them. The chain's CDR3 is CASSGVTPGEQYF. In DNA, the CDR3 is TGTGCCAGCAGTGGGGTCACCCCGGGAGAGCAGTACTTC.

DNA of the CDR3: TGTGCCAGCAGTTACGAGACGGGACCATATAGCAATCAGCCCCAGCATTTT. Amino acids: CASSYETGPYSNQPQHF. This rearrangement joins TRBV6-2 or TRBV6-3 to TRBJ1-5; a possible D gene is TRBD1 (5 bases). Between the trimmed V and J ends, which lost 2 bases and 0 bases, there was a span of 14 bases. Germline values: CDR1 MNHEY, CDR2 SVGEGT. This CDR3 contains 17 residues.

The genes are TRBV9 and TRBJ2-7; TRBD1 is a possible D gene (6 bases). There are 13 residues in the CDR3. CDR1 SGDLS and CDR2 YYNGEE come from the germline V gene. V was cut by 7 bases and J by 4 bases, with 15 bases left in between. This CDR3 is CASAPGQGYEQYF. The CDR3 region has the DNA TGTGCCAGCGCTCCGGGACAAGGGTACGAGCAGTACTTC.

The CDR3, as DNA: TGTGCCAGCAGCTTAGGGGCTAGCGGGAGTTACAATGAGCAGTTCTTC. Translating gives CASSLGASGSYNEQFF. V and J are TRBV7-7 and TRBJ2-1; 10 bases are shared with TRBD2. The junction had 4 bases not matched to a gene; V was cut back by 1 base and J by 4 bases. The CDR3 is made up of 16 amino acids. Germline V CDR1 and CDR2: SSHAT, FNYEAQ (reference sequence).

The chain employs TRBV11-2 and TRBJ2-1, with 11 bases that match TRBD2. The CDR3 has 16 amino acids. Germline CDR1 reads SGHAT; CDR2 reads FQNNGV. V shed 0 bases and J 4 bases; nucleotides not matched to a gene: 2. The chain's CDR3 is CASSLDSGRGYNEQFF. The CDR3 DNA is TGTGCCAGCAGCTTAGATAGCGGGAGGGGGTACAATGAGCAGTTCTTC.

The genes are TRBV9 and TRBJ2-1; either TRBD1 or TRBD2 may supply D (5 bases each). The CDR3 covers 14 residues. Germline CDR1 is SGDLS and CDR2 is YYNGEE. Trimming shortened V by 7 bases and J by 8 bases, and 19 bases separated the two germline ends. CDR3 protein: CASGTRMGLDEQFF. CDR3 coding DNA: TGTGCCAGCGGAACTAGAATGGGGCTGGATGAGCAGTTCTTC.

V and J are TRBV11-3 and TRBJ2-7; 11 nucleotides match TRBD2. Looked up from germline, CDR1 is SGHNT and CDR2 is YENEEA. The CDR3 extends over 15 amino acids. V lost 1 base to trimming and J lost 5 bases; unmatched junction nucleotides: 4. The CDR3 sequence: CASSLGLLAGDEQYF. The CDR3 bases are TGTGCCAGCAGCTTAGGGCTACTAGCGGGAGACGAGCAGTACTTC.

The chain combines TRBV28 with TRBJ1-5, with a tentative D call TRBD1 (6 bases). V lost 5 bases to trimming and J lost 6 bases, with 23 bases between them. In germline, CDR1 is MDHEN, CDR2 SYDVKM. This CDR3 is 17 amino acids long. DNA of the CDR3: TGTGCCAGCAGTCTAAATTCGGGGGGGGCGTCAGGTCAGCCCCAGCATTTT. This sequence encodes CASSLNSGGASGQPQHF.

The V call is TRBV24-1, the J call TRBJ2-7; the match to TRBD1 covers 8 bases. The V gene end was trimmed by 9 bases and the J gene end by 0 bases; junction bases not matched to a gene: 3. The CDR3 contains 13 residues. Germline V CDR1 and CDR2: KGHDR, SFDVKD. The CDR3 reads CATQGAISYEQYF. Here the CDR3 DNA reads TGTGCCACCCAGGGGGCCATCTCCTACGAGCAGTACTTC.

This rearrangement joins TRBV2 to TRBJ2-1; no reliable D call. The CDR3 extends over 15 amino acids. The germline V gene has CDR1 SNHLY and CDR2 FYNNEI. The V gene lost 8 bases and the J gene lost 0 bases, with 14 bases spanning the gap. The CDR3 region is CASGMDRGSYNEQFF. The DNA for the CDR3 is TGTGCCAGCGGGATGGACCGAGGCTCCTACAATGAGCAGTTCTTC.

V usage is TRBV9 and J usage is TRBJ1-3; D is unresolved. Germline V gene sequence: CDR1 SGDLS, CDR2 YYNGEE. V was shortened by 3 bases and J by 2 bases, with 12 bases between the two germline ends. The CDR3 spans 15 residues. CDR3 amino acids: CASSATEYPGNTIYF. In DNA, the CDR3 is TGTGCCAGCAGCGCAACAGAATACCCTGGAAACACCATATATTTT.

The chain is built from TRBV5-5 and TRBJ1-6, with 8 nucleotides matching TRBD1. Trimming removed 0 bases from V and 10 bases from J; junction bases left unmatched: 6. This CDR3 is built from 15 residues. The V gene's germline CDR1 is SGHKS and CDR2 YYEKEE (reference sequence). This CDR3 reads CASSLVDRAGSPLHF. DNA of the CDR3: TGTGCCAGCAGCTTGGTGGACAGGGCAGGATCACCCCTCCACTTT.

This chain links TRBV12-3 or TRBV12-4 with TRBJ1-2; TRBD1 matches 9 bases. The trim removed 7 bases at V and 5 bases at J, leaving 5 bases unmatched. This CDR3 is built from 13 residues. CDR3 DNA: TGTGCCAGCAAGGGACAGGGTAGTTATGGCTACACCTTC. As protein: CASKGQGSYGYTF.

The chain has TRBV5-6 and TRBJ2-1; TRBD2 might be the D (6 bases). Germline CDR1 and CDR2: SGHDT and YYEEEE. The germline V and J ends were trimmed by 4 bases and 3 bases, with 8 bases remaining between them. The CDR3 totals 13 residues. The CDR3 DNA reads TGTGCCAGCAGCACGGACTACTACAATGAGCAGTTCTTC. Protein product: CASSTDYYNEQFF.

The rearrangement uses TRBV7-2 and TRBJ1-2; 8 positions agree with TRBD1. The CDR3 totals 15 residues. Looked up from germline, CDR1 is SGHTA and CDR2 is FQGNSA. V shed 3 bases and J 4 bases; nucleotides not matched to a gene: 7. The CDR3 is CASSFRDRSLYGYTF. In DNA, the CDR3 is TGTGCCAGCAGCTTCCGGGACAGGTCCCTCTATGGCTACACCTTC.

This clone came up once. The V call is TRBV19, the J call TRBJ1-3; D is uncertain. V was shortened by 0 bases and J by 2 bases, with 2 bases between the two germline ends. The CDR3 contains 13 residues. Germline V lookup: CDR1 LNHDA, CDR2 SQIVND (reference sequence). The CDR3 is CASSIDTGNTIYF. Here the CDR3 DNA reads TGTGCCAGTAGTATAGATACTGGAAACACCATATATTTT.